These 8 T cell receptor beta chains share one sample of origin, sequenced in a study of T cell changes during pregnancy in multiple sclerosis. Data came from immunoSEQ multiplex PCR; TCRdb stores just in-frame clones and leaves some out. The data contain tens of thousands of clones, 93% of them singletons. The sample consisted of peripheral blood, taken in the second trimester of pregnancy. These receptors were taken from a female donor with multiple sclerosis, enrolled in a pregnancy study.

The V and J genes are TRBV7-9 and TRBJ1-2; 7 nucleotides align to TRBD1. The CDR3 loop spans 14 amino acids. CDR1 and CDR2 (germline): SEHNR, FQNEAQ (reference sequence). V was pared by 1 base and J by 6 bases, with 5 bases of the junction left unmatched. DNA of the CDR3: TGTGCCAGCAGCTTAGTCGACAGGGAGGATGGCTACACCTTC. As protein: CASSLVDREDGYTF.

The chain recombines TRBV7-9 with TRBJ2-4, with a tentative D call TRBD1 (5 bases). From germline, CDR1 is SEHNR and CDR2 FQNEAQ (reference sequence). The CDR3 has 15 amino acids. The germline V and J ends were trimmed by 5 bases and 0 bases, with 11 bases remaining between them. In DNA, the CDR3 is TGTGCCAGCAGCAACAAGGGGTTAGCCAAAAACATTCAGTACTTC. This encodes CASSNKGLAKNIQYF.

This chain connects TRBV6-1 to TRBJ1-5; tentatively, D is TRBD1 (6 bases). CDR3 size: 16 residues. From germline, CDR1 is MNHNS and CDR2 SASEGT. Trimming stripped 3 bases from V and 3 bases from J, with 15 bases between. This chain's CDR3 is CASSEGRGHPNQPQHF. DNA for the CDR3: TGTGCCAGCAGTGAGGGCAGGGGTCACCCCAATCAGCCCCAGCATTTT.

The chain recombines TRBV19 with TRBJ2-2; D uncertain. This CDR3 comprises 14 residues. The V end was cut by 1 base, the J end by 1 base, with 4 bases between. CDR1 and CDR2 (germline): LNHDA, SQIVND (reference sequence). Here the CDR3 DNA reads TGTGCCAGTAGTATAGGCAGGAACACCGGGGAGCTGTTTTTT. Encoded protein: CASSIGRNTGELFF.

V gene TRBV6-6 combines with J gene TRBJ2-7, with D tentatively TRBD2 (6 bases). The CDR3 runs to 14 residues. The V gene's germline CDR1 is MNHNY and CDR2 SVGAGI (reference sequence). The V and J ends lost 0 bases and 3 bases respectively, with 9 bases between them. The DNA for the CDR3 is TGTGCCAGCAGTTACTCTGGGGAGGACTACGAGCAGTACTTC. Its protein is CASSYSGEDYEQYF.

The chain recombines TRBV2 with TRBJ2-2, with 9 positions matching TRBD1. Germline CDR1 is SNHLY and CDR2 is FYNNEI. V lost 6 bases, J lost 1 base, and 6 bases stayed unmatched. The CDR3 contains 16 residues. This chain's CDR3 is CASRTPGQGNTGELFF. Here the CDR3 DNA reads TGTGCCAGCAGGACACCGGGACAGGGGAACACCGGGGAGCTGTTTTTT.

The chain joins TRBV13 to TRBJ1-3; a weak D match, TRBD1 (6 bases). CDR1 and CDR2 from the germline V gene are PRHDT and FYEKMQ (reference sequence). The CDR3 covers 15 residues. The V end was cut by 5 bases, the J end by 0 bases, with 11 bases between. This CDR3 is CASSIRGPSGNTIYF. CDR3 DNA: TGTGCCAGCAGCATCAGGGGCCCCTCTGGAAACACCATATATTTT.

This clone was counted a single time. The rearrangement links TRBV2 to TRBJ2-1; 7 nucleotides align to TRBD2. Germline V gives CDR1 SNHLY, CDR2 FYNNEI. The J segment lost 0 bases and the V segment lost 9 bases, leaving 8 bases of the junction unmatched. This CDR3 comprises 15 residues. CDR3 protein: CASLAGESSYNEQFF. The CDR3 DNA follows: TGTGCCAGTCTTGCGGGGGAGAGCTCCTACAATGAGCAGTTCTTC.